Below, 23 T cell receptor beta chains from the same sample are listed, as sequenced in a study of graft-versus-host responses after intestinal transplantation. Their cognate antigens are unknown. Using immunoSEQ multiplex PCR, the repertoire was profiled, and TCRdb retains in-frame clones only, with some absent. This table holds fewer than 110,000 clones, 93% found once. The sample consisted of unstimulated CD8+ T cells sorted from spleen or lymph node cells, taken before intestinal transplant. These receptors came from a human donor who received an intestinal transplant.

This chain joins TRBV19 and TRBJ1-2, with D possibly matching TRBD1 (6 bases). The ends were cut back, 3 bases at V and 2 bases at J, with 22 bases in the middle. The CDR3 is 18 amino acids. The germline V gene encodes CDR1 LNHDA and CDR2 SQIVND (reference sequence). The CDR3 is CASSIRLYRDVTNYGYTF. The DNA for the CDR3 is TGTGCCAGTAGTATTCGGTTGTACAGGGACGTAACCAACTATGGCTACACCTTC.

The V and J genes are TRBV4-1 and TRBJ1-1, with no clear D. Germline CDR1 MGHRA, CDR2 YSYEKL. Trimming pared 5 bases from V and 3 bases from J, leaving 7 bases between. CDR3 length equals 12 residues. In nucleotides, the CDR3 is TGCGCCAGCAGCACTCTGTACACTGAAGCTTTCTTT. Residues: CASSTLYTEAFF.

This clone was counted between two and nine times. This sequence joins TRBV7-9 and TRBJ1-5; no reliable D call. V was pared by 1 base and J by 5 bases, with 3 bases between. This CDR3 comprises 12 residues. CDR1 and CDR2 from the germline V gene are SEHNR and FQNEAQ (reference sequence). CDR3 residues: CASSLVDQPQHF. Here the CDR3 DNA reads TGTGCCAGCAGCTTAGTGGATCAGCCCCAGCATTTT.

The rearrangement uses TRBV19 and TRBJ1-1; D gene ambiguous. CDR1 and CDR2 from the germline V gene are LNHDA and SQIVND (reference sequence). V shed 0 bases and J shed 6 bases, with 14 bases lying between them. The CDR3 spans 15 residues. In DNA form, the CDR3 reads TGTGCCAGTAGTATAGATTTAGGGTTTGGCGCTGAAGCTTTCTTT. The encoded protein is CASSIDLGFGAEAFF.

The chain joins TRBV12-5 to TRBJ2-7; TRBD1 matches 7 bases. This CDR3 is 17 amino acids long. Trimming took 1 base from V and 2 from J; bases not matched to a gene: 11. Germline V gives CDR1 LGHNT, CDR2 FRNRAP. The CDR3 DNA follows: TGTGCTAGTGGTTTGGCCCAGGGACAGCTTCGTGCCTACGAGCAGTACTTC. Its translation: CASGLAQGQLRAYEQYF. The variable domain in full, with the rest retrieved from reference TRBV12-5 and TRBJ2-7, is DARVTQTPRHKVTEMGQEVTMRCQPILGHNTVFWYRQTMMQGLELLAYFRNRAPLDDSGMPKDRFSAEMPDATLATLKIQPSEPRDSAVYFCASGLAQGQLRAYEQYFGPGTRLTVT.

The chain employs TRBV19 and TRBJ2-1, with TRBD2 matching over 13 bases. CDR3 length equals 20 residues. Per germline, CDR1 LNHDA and CDR2 SQIVND (reference sequence). V lost 5 bases, J lost 0 bases, and 13 bases stayed unmatched. The CDR3 DNA sequence: TGTGCCAGTAGTCCAGTGCGACTAGCGGGGGGTTCGAGCTCCTACAATGAGCAGTTCTTC. It encodes CASSPVRLAGGSSSYNEQFF.

V usage is TRBV4-1 and J usage is TRBJ2-7, with 7 bases lining up with TRBD1. Germline lookup yields CDR1 MGHRA and CDR2 YSYEKL. The CDR3 has 16 amino acids. V was clipped by 3 bases and J by 5 bases; unmatched bases: 13. CDR3 coding DNA: TGCGCCAGCAGCCAGGCGCCCGGGGACAGTTTCAACGAGCAGTACTTC. It is translated as CASSQAPGDSFNEQYF.

The rearrangement uses TRBV2 and TRBJ1-1; no firm D call. Germline values: CDR1 SNHLY, CDR2 FYNNEI. V shed 8 bases and J shed 3 bases, with 19 bases lying between them. The length of the CDR3 is 15 residues. CDR3: CASLSWAGLHTEAFF. The CDR3 coding sequence is TGTGCCAGCCTCTCCTGGGCAGGCCTTCACACTGAAGCTTTCTTT.

The chain employs TRBV4-1 and TRBJ2-7; D remains ambiguous. Germline V CDR1 and CDR2: MGHRA, YSYEKL. This CDR3 is 13 amino acids long. Trimming removed 1 base at V and 6 bases at J, with 10 bases between. The CDR3 DNA reads as TGCGCCAGCAGCCAAGCTTATCGTGCCGAGCAGTACTTC. Amino acids: CASSQAYRAEQYF.

V is TRBV30 and J is TRBJ2-7; D is unclear. This CDR3 is 18 amino acids long. Germline V CDR1 and CDR2: GTSNPN, SVGIG (reference sequence). Between the trimmed V and J ends, which lost 2 bases and 4 bases, there was a span of 27 bases. Here the CDR3 reads CAWSYPTGRSRPPYEQYF. DNA for the CDR3: TGTGCCTGGAGTTACCCCACCGGGCGGTCTAGGCCTCCTTACGAGCAGTACTTC.

The chain carries TRBV30 and TRBJ1-2; D gene ambiguous. Germline lookup yields CDR1 GTSNPN and CDR2 SVGIG (reference sequence). Deletions cut 7 bases from V and 6 bases from J, with 15 bases between. This CDR3 spans 12 amino acids. CDR3 region: CAFYPGSHGYTF. In nucleotides, the CDR3 is TGTGCCTTTTACCCCGGGTCCCATGGCTACACCTTC.

The chain uses TRBV5-1 and TRBJ2-5; TRBD2 aligns across 10 bases. The CDR3 is made up of 15 amino acids. Germline V gene sequence: CDR1 SGHRS, CDR2 YFSETQ. V lost 7 bases to trimming and J lost 5 bases; unmatched junction nucleotides: 11. The DNA for the CDR3 is TGCGCCAGCGAATATAGCGGGGGGTCCGGGGAGACCCAGTACTTC. This encodes CASEYSGGSGETQYF.

The chain joins TRBV4-1 to TRBJ2-1; 7 nucleotides line up with TRBD2. J gave up 6 bases and V 0 bases, and 14 bases lay outside the gene matches. The CDR3 length is 18 residues. In germline, CDR1 is MGHRA, CDR2 YSYEKL. CDR3 nucleotides: TGCGCCAGCAGCCAAGACGTTCTACGGGACTACCGTCGCAATGAGCAGTTCTTC. This sequence encodes CASSQDVLRDYRRNEQFF.

This chain links TRBV4-1 with TRBJ2-3; 8 nucleotides agree with TRBD2. CDR1 MGHRA and CDR2 YSYEKL come from the germline V gene. J was trimmed by 4 bases and V by 0 bases; bases with no gene match: 9. The CDR3 is 17 amino acids. The CDR3, as DNA: TGCGCCAGCAGCCAAGATCTAGTGGGACTAGAAGCAGATACGCAGTATTTT. Its translation is CASSQDLVGLEADTQYF.

The chain joins TRBV7-9 to TRBJ2-2; 12 bases map to TRBD2. Germline V gene sequence: CDR1 SEHNR, CDR2 FQNEAQ (reference sequence). The CDR3 totals 16 residues. V lost 5 bases, J lost 5 bases, and 6 bases stayed unmatched. This CDR3 is CASSELAGGPTGELFF. The CDR3, as DNA: TGTGCCAGCAGCGAACTAGCGGGGGGTCCTACCGGGGAGCTGTTTTTT.

The chain is built from TRBV5-6 and TRBJ1-6, with 7 positions matching TRBD1. Per germline, CDR1 SGHDT and CDR2 YYEEEE. CDR3 length equals 16 residues. V shed 0 bases, J shed 7 bases, and the junction held 7 bases outside the gene matches. In DNA, the CDR3 is TGTGCCAGCAGCTTGGAGGGGGCGCTGAGGAATTCACCCCTCCACTTT. Translated: CASSLEGALRNSPLHF.

The genes are TRBV2 and TRBJ2-2, with D possibly matching TRBD2 (6 bases). Trimming took 6 bases from V and 2 from J, leaving 16 bases between them. The CDR3 has 16 amino acids. Per germline, CDR1 SNHLY and CDR2 FYNNEI. The CDR3 spells CASSGRRDFNTGELFF. CDR3 DNA sequence: TGTGCCAGCAGCGGACGTCGGGACTTCAACACCGGGGAGCTGTTTTTT. Looking up the rest from reference TRBV2 and TRBJ2-2 gives the full variable domain: EPEVTQTPSHQVTQMGQEVILRCVPISNHLYFYWYRQILGQKVEFLVSFYNNEISEKSEIFDDQFSVERPDGSNFTLKIRSTKLEDSAMYFCASSGRRDFNTGELFFGEGSRLTVL.

The rearrangement joins TRBV5-5 to TRBJ2-1; 7 bases are a match to TRBD1. This CDR3 has 14 amino acids. Per the germline V gene, CDR1 is SGHKS and CDR2 is YYEKEE (reference sequence). The J segment lost 6 bases and the V segment lost 4 bases, leaving 7 bases of the junction unmatched. DNA of the CDR3: TGTGCCAGCAGCCCAACTAGGGGGCTCAATGAGCAGTTCTTC. Amino acid sequence: CASSPTRGLNEQFF.

The chain links TRBV5-1 to TRBJ2-7, with D tentatively TRBD1 (5 bases). The ends were cut back, 0 bases at V and 0 bases at J, with 7 bases in the middle. In germline, CDR1 is SGHRS, CDR2 YFSETQ. CDR3 length: 14 amino acids. The DNA of the CDR3 is TGCGCCAGCAGCTTGGAAGGGGCCTCCTACGAGCAGTACTTC. This sequence encodes CASSLEGASYEQYF.

The V call is TRBV11-2, the J call TRBJ1-1, with D hard to call. There are 12 residues in the CDR3. The ends were cut back, 4 bases at V and 5 bases at J, with 8 bases in the middle. CDR1 and CDR2 from the germline V gene are SGHAT and FQNNGV. CDR3 sequence: CASSSGGTEAFF. CDR3 in DNA: TGTGCCAGCAGCTCGGGAGGGACTGAAGCTTTCTTT.

The J gene is TRBJ2-7, the V gene TRBV5-1; D might be TRBD2 (7 bases). CDR1 and CDR2 from the germline V gene are SGHRS and YFSETQ. Trimming left V 3 bases short and J 4 bases short, with 26 bases between. The CDR3 covers 18 residues. As DNA, the CDR3 is TGCGCCAGCAGCTCCCAAAGTGAGGGGGGGCAAAGAAAATACGAGCAGTACTTC. Residues: CASSSQSEGGQRKYEQYF.

The rearrangement links TRBV19 to TRBJ1-2; unclear D gene. Germline CDR1 LNHDA, CDR2 SQIVND (reference sequence). CDR3 size: 15 residues. V lost 4 bases and J lost 4, with 16 bases in between. The CDR3 here is CASSTVETRGYGYTF. The CDR3 nucleotides read TGTGCCAGTAGTACTGTCGAGACTCGCGGCTATGGCTACACCTTC.

This clone was recorded once. The chain joins TRBV6-5 to TRBJ1-2; D possibly corresponds to TRBD1 (5 bases). This CDR3 spans 14 amino acids. Germline values: CDR1 MNHEY, CDR2 SVGAGI. Trimming removed 7 bases at V and 1 base at J, with 13 bases between. The CDR3 here is CASKDAGSNYGYTF. CDR3 sequence (DNA): TGTGCCAGCAAAGATGCAGGGAGTAACTATGGCTACACCTTC.